Below are 22 T cell receptor beta chains sequenced from a single sample in a study of human T cells and chemical hapten exposure. Time point given: patch test 1, 2 weeks after DPC sensitization. Treatment given: therapeutic diphenylcyclopropenone sensitization with weekly scalp DPC. TCRdb processed the RACE reads anew with MiXCR; each CDR3 protein has one entry. This sample has approximately 340,000 distinct CDR3 sequences, with under 9% found just once. Sequences were derived from whole blood, sampled in connection with sensitization to the hapten diphenylcyclopropenone (DPC). These receptors all come from a woman between 18 and 29 years old with alopecia areata. Some clones in this sample may be carry-over from other donors' samples.

This clonotype showed up many times. The genes are TRBV24-1 and TRBJ1-1; 8 nucleotides agree with TRBD1. The CDR3 contains 16 residues. V gave up 3 bases and J gave up 5 bases; unmatched junction bases: 10. Germline CDR1 and CDR2: KGHDR and SFDVKD. The CDR3 loop is CATSDPTGQGRTEAFF. CDR3 DNA sequence: TGTGCCACCAGTGATCCCACCGGACAGGGTAGGACTGAAGCTTTCTTT.

This clonotype was counted many times. This rearrangement joins TRBV4-3 to TRBJ2-2; perhaps D is TRBD1 or TRBD2 (5 bases each). Germline lookup yields CDR1 LGHNA and CDR2 YSLEER. With 6 bases removed from V and 7 bases from J, the gap between germline ends came to 15 bases. This CDR3 has 14 amino acids. Written as DNA, the CDR3 is TGCGCCAGCAGGAGGGGCAGGGCGGTCGGGGAGCTGTTTTTT. Translating gives CASRRGRAVGELFF.

The V call is TRBV7-9, the J call TRBJ2-7, with D perhaps assigned TRBD1 or TRBD2 (5 bases each). V was trimmed by 6 bases and J by 6 bases, leaving 18 bases between them. The germline gives CDR1 SEHNR, CDR2 FQNEAQ (reference sequence). CDR3 length: 14 amino acids. The CDR3 is CASRRDGLETEQYF. The CDR3 coding sequence is TGTGCCAGCAGACGGGACGGCCTCGAGACCGAGCAGTACTTC.

The chain couples TRBV4-2 to TRBJ1-2; D is ambiguous. Trimming removed 0 bases at V and 4 bases at J, with 12 bases between. Germline lookup yields CDR1 LGHNA and CDR2 YNFKEQ. The CDR3 runs 15 residues. The chain's CDR3 is CASSQDSEESYGYTF. In DNA, the CDR3 is TGTGCCAGCAGCCAAGATTCCGAAGAGAGCTATGGCTACACCTTC.

This clonotype was seen at least ten times. This chain connects TRBV4-2 to TRBJ1-1, with unresolved D. The CDR3 length is 13 residues. V was cut by 0 bases and J by 5 bases, with 7 bases left in between. Germline V gene data show CDR1 as LGHNA and CDR2 as YNFKEQ. The CDR3 DNA follows: TGTGCCAGCAGCCAAGAGGGTCGAACTGAAGCTTTCTTT. Translated: CASSQEGRTEAFF.

The table lists this clonotype with many counts. The chain combines TRBV2 with TRBJ2-7; D could derive from TRBD1 or TRBD2 (6 bases each). V lost 9 bases and J lost 7, with 13 bases in between. Germline V gene sequence: CDR1 SNHLY, CDR2 FYNNEI. There are 11 residues in the CDR3. CDR3 residues: CASSGGGEQYF. In DNA, the CDR3 is TGTGCCAGTTCCGGAGGGGGAGAGCAGTACTTC.

The gene calls are TRBV7-2 and TRBJ2-1; TRBD1 aligns across 7 bases. The CDR3 is 15 residues long. Germline assignment: CDR1 SGHTA and CDR2 FQGNSA. V lost 3 bases and J lost 1; bases outside the gene matches: 3. The CDR3 protein is CASSLGTASYNEQFF. The CDR3 nucleotides read TGTGCCAGCAGCTTGGGGACAGCATCCTACAATGAGCAGTTCTTC. The whole variable domain, filled in from reference TRBV7-2 and TRBJ2-1, reads GAGVSQSPSNKVTEKGKDVELRCDPISGHTALYWYRQSLGQGLEFLIYFQGNSAPDKSGLPSDRFSAERTGGSVSTLTIQRTQQEDSAVYLCASSLGTASYNEQFFGPGTRLTVL.

This clonotype was observed a few times. CDR3 sequence reads: CASSPPGVHYEQYF. CDR3 in DNA: TGTGCCAGCAGCCCGCCCGGGGTCCACTACGAGCAGTACTTC. The chain joins TRBV6-2 or TRBV6-3 to TRBJ2-7, with D maybe TRBD2 (5 bases). This CDR3 is built from 14 residues. The V end was cut by 6 bases, the J end by 3 bases, with 15 bases between. The germline gives CDR1 MNHEY, CDR2 SVGEGT.

This clonotype came up a few times. This chain connects TRBV20-1 to TRBJ1-4; D is ambiguous. This CDR3 region has 14 residues. V lost 3 bases to trimming and J lost 8 bases, with 16 bases between them. The germline V gene encodes CDR1 DFQATT and CDR2 SNEGSKA (reference sequence). The CDR3: CSASAGLRAEKLFF. CDR3 nucleotides: TGCAGTGCTAGCGCAGGACTCAGAGCCGAAAAACTGTTTTTT.

The table lists this clonotype with many counts. This chain links TRBV5-6 with TRBJ1-5; D is unclear. Trimming stripped 0 bases from V and 3 bases from J, with 7 bases between. The CDR3 length is 14 residues. Germline V gene lookup returns CDR1 SGHDT and CDR2 YYEEEE. In DNA, the CDR3 is TGTGCCAGCAGCTTGGGACTTTACAATCAGCCCCAGCATTTT. Residues: CASSLGLYNQPQHF.

This clonotype was recorded many times. The DNA for the CDR3 is TGTGCCAGCAGCCAAGAAATGCGCGTGACGCATACGCAGTATTTT. It yields the protein CASSQEMRVTHTQYF. The J gene is TRBJ2-3, the V gene TRBV14; D uncertain. Trimming removed 0 bases at V and 7 bases at J, with 14 bases between. Looked up from germline, CDR1 is SGHDN and CDR2 is FVKESK. CDR3 size: 15 residues.

This clonotype appeared many times. The rearrangement links TRBV12-3 or TRBV12-4 to TRBJ2-5; TRBD1 or TRBD2 may be the D gene (5 bases each). Trimming took off 1 base at V and 1 base at J, with 10 bases between the two ends. The CDR3 is 15 amino acids. The CDR3, as DNA: TGTGCCAGCAGTTTAGGGGGACCTATCCAAGAGACCCAGTACTTC. It yields the protein CASSLGGPIQETQYF.

This clonotype has only a few counts. This chain joins TRBV7-2 and TRBJ2-1; 11 bases line up with TRBD2. The ends lost 1 base at V and 9 bases at J; junction bases unmatched: 8. The CDR3 loop spans 16 amino acids. CDR1 and CDR2 (germline): SGHTA, FQGNSA. CDR3 sequence: CASSLDPSGGPGEQFF. In DNA form, the CDR3 reads TGTGCCAGCAGCTTAGATCCTAGCGGGGGGCCAGGTGAGCAGTTCTTC.

This clonotype was counted ten times or more. This rearrangement joins TRBV24-1 to TRBJ2-5, with 13 nucleotides matching TRBD2. The CDR3 length is 16 residues. The germline V gene has CDR1 KGHDR and CDR2 SFDVKD. V was clipped by 4 bases and J by 1 base; unmatched bases: 2. CDR3 in amino acids: CATSEWTSGSQETQYF. Here the CDR3 DNA reads TGTGCCACCAGTGAGTGGACTAGCGGGAGCCAAGAGACCCAGTACTTC.

This clonotype was seen at least ten times. This rearrangement joins TRBV4-2 to TRBJ2-1, with TRBD1 identical over 7 bases. Germline values: CDR1 LGHNA, CDR2 YNFKEQ. This CDR3 spans 15 amino acids. The ends lost 4 bases at V and 2 bases at J; junction bases unmatched: 5. The CDR3 reads CASSRETGPYNEQFF. The DNA for the CDR3 is TGTGCCAGCAGCCGAGAGACAGGGCCCTACAATGAGCAGTTCTTC.

This clonotype was recorded a few times. The chain has TRBV21-1 and TRBJ2-7. TRBV21-1 is a pseudogene segment. This CDR3 region has 12 residues. The CDR3 sequence is CASSLAVYEQYF. The CDR3 bases are TGTGCCAGCAGCCTGGCCGTATACGAGCAGTACTTC.

This chain joins TRBV20-1 and TRBJ2-3; no clear D gene. This CDR3 spans 14 amino acids. V lost 5 bases, J lost 6 bases, and 18 bases lay in between. CDR1 and CDR2 (germline): DFQATT, SNEGSKA (reference sequence). Written as DNA, the CDR3 is TGCAGTGCTGAGAAGGACCCTAGGTCGGATACGCAGTATTTT. This encodes CSAEKDPRSDTQYF.

This clonotype was seen at least ten times. The chain couples TRBV6-6 to TRBJ1-4; a possible D gene is TRBD1 (6 bases). Between the trimmed V and J ends, which lost 6 bases and 7 bases, there was a span of 12 bases. CDR3 length: 13 residues. CDR1 and CDR2 from the germline V gene are MNHNY and SVGAGI (reference sequence). In DNA form, the CDR3 reads TGTGCCAGCAGGTCAGGGGTTGCTGAAAAACTGTTTTTT. Protein: CASRSGVAEKLFF.

This chain connects TRBV3-1 to TRBJ1-1, with no clear D. This CDR3 region has 11 residues. Germline-derived CDR1 and CDR2 are LGHDT and YNNKEL (reference sequence). Trimming cost V 8 bases and J 2 bases, with 6 bases left between them. The CDR3 coding sequence is TGTGCCAGCGGGAAAAACACTGAAGCTTTCTTT. Protein sequence: CASGKNTEAFF.

This clonotype was picked up a small number of times. V is TRBV5-8 and J is TRBJ1-5, with no clear D. Germline V lookup: CDR1 SGHTS, CDR2 YDEGEE. The CDR3 spans 15 residues. The ends were cut back, 4 bases at V and 3 bases at J, with 14 bases in the middle. The CDR3 nucleotides read TGTGCCAGCAGCCACGGACGGGTATTCAATCAGCCCCAGCATTTT. Its translation is CASSHGRVFNQPQHF.

V gene TRBV12-3 or TRBV12-4 combines with J gene TRBJ2-2, with a weak D call TRBD2 (5 bases). The V gene lost 5 bases and the J gene lost 2 bases, with 6 bases spanning the gap. The CDR3 is 13 amino acids. CDR3 residues: CASSPSNTGELFF. For the CDR3, the DNA is TGTGCCAGCAGTCCTAGCAACACCGGGGAGCTGTTTTTT.

J is TRBJ1-1 and V is TRBV10-3; D may be TRBD1 (6 bases). The germline gives CDR1 ENHRY, CDR2 SYGVKD. The CDR3 sequence is 14 residues long. With 6 bases removed from V and 5 bases from J, the gap between germline ends came to 16 bases. The CDR3 region has the DNA TGTGCCATCAGGCAGGGGTCTGAGTGGACTGAAGCTTTCTTT. It yields the protein CAIRQGSEWTEAFF.